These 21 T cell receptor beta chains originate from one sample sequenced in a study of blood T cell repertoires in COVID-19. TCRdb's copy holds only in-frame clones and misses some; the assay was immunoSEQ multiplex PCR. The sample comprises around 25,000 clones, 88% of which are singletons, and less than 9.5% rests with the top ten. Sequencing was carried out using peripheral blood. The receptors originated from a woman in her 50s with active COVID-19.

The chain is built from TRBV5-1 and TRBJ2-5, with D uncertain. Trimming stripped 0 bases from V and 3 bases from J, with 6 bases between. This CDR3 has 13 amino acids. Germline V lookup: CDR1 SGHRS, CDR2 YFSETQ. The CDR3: CASSLAQEETQYF. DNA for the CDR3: TGCGCCAGCAGCTTGGCCCAGGAAGAGACCCAGTACTTC.

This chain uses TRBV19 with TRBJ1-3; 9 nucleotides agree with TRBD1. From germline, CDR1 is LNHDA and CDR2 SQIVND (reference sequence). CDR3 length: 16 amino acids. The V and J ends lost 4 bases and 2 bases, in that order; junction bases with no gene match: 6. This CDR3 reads CASSTHRTGAGNTIYF. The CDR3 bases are TGTGCCAGTAGTACCCATCGGACAGGGGCTGGAAACACCATATATTTT.

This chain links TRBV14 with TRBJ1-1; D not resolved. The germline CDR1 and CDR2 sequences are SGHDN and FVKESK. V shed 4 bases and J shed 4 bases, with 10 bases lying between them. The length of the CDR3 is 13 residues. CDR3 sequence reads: CASSLTVVTEAFF. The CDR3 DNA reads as TGTGCCAGCAGCCTAACGGTTGTCACTGAAGCTTTCTTT.

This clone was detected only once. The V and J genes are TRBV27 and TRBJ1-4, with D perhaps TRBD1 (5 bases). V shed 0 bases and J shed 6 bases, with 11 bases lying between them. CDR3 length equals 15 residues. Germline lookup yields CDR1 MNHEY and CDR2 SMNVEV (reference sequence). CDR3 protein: CASSLSPGSHEKLFF. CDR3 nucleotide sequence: TGTGCCAGCAGTTTATCCCCAGGGTCTCATGAAAAACTGTTTTTT.

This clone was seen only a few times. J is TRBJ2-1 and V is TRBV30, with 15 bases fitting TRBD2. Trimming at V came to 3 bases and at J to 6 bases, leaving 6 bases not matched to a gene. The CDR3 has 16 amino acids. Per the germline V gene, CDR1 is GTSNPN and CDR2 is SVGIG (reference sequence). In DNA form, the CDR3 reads TGTGCCTGGAGGCCGCTGGGACTAGCGGGAGGCAATGAGCAGTTCTTC. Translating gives CAWRPLGLAGGNEQFF.

CDR3 region: CASSVGGGGSNQPQHF. CDR3 in DNA: TGTGCCAGCAGTGTGGGTGGCGGGGGTAGCAATCAGCCCCAGCATTTT. V usage is TRBV2 and J usage is TRBJ1-5, with D tentatively TRBD1 (5 bases). Trimming stripped 4 bases from V and 0 bases from J, with 13 bases between. The germline V gene encodes CDR1 SNHLY and CDR2 FYNNEI. The CDR3 totals 16 residues.

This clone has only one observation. The CDR3 protein is CASSKGLAGAADTQYF. DNA of the CDR3: TGCGCCAGCAGCAAAGGACTAGCGGGAGCAGCAGATACGCAGTATTTT. V usage is TRBV5-1 and J usage is TRBJ2-3, with 13 bases that match TRBD2. Germline CDR1 SGHRS, CDR2 YFSETQ. This CDR3 has 16 residues. V gave up 4 bases and J gave up 4 bases; unmatched junction bases: 6. The full variable domain, rest sourced from reference TRBV5-1 and TRBJ2-3, is KAGVTQTPRYLIKTRGQQVTLSCSPISGHRSVSWYQQTPGQGLQFLFEYFSETQRNKGNFPGRFSGRQFSNSRSEMNVSTLELGDSALYLCASSKGLAGAADTQYFGPGTRLTVL.

The CDR3 DNA is TGTGCCAGCAGTCTACGACAGGGAGTACCCCCCCCCTATGGCTACACCTTC. Its protein is CASSLRQGVPPPYGYTF. The rearrangement links TRBV27 to TRBJ1-2; the match to TRBD1 covers 7 bases. Germline assignment: CDR1 MNHEY and CDR2 SMNVEV (reference sequence). V lost 5 bases to trimming and J lost 4 bases; unmatched junction nucleotides: 16. This CDR3 contains 17 residues.

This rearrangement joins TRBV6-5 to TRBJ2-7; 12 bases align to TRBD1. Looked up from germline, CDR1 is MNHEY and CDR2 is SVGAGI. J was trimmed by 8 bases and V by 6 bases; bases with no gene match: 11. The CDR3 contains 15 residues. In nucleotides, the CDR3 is TGTGCCAGCAGACAGAAGGGGACAGGGGGCCTCAAGCAGTACTTC. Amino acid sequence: CASRQKGTGGLKQYF.

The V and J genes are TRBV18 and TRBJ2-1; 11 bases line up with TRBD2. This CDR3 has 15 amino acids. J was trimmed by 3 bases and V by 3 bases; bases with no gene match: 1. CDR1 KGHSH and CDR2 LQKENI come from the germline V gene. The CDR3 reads CASSPGTSGYNEQFF. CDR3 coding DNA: TGTGCCAGCTCACCCGGGACTAGCGGCTACAATGAGCAGTTCTTC. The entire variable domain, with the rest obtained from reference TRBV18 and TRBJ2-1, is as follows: NAGVMQNPRHLVRRRGQEARLRCSPMKGHSHVYWYRQLPEEGLKFMVYLQKENIIDESGMPKERFSAEFPKEGPSILRIQQVVRGDSAAYFCASSPGTSGYNEQFFGPGTRLTVL.

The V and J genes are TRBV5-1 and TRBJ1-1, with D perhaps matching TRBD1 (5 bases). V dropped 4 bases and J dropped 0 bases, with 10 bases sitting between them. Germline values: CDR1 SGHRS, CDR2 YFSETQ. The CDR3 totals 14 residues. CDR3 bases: TGCGCCAGCAGCCCGGGACTATTGAACACTGAAGCTTTCTTT. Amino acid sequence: CASSPGLLNTEAFF. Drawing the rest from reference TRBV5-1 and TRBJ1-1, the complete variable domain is KAGVTQTPRYLIKTRGQQVTLSCSPISGHRSVSWYQQTPGQGLQFLFEYFSETQRNKGNFPGRFSGRQFSNSRSEMNVSTLELGDSALYLCASSPGLLNTEAFFGQGTRLTVV.

The CDR3 protein is CASSSGSPGDTQYF. As DNA, the CDR3 is TGCGCCAGCAGCTCGGGATCCCCGGGAGATACGCAGTATTTT. The chain employs TRBV5-1 and TRBJ2-3, with D maybe TRBD2 (5 bases). The CDR3 runs to 14 residues. V gave up 3 bases and J gave up 5 bases, with 13 bases separating them. CDR1 and CDR2 (germline): SGHRS, YFSETQ.

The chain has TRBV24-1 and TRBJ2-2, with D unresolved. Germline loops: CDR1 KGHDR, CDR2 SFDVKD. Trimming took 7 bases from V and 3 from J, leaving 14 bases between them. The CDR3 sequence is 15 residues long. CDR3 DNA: TGTGCCACCAGCCCCAAAGAAGAGTACACCGGGGAGCTGTTTTTT. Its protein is CATSPKEEYTGELFF.

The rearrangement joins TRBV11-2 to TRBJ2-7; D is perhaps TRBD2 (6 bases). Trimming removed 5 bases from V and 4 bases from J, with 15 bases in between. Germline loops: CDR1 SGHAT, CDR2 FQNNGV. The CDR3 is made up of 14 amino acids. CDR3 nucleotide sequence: TGTGCCAGCAGCCTAGGAGGCGGGAAATACGAGCAGTACTTC. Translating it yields CASSLGGGKYEQYF.

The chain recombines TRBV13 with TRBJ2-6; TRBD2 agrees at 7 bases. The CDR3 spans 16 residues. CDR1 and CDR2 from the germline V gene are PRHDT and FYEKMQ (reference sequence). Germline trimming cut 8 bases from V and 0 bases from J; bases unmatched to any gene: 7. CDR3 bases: TGTGCCAGCTCCTCCGCGGGGGACTCTGGGGCCAACGTCCTGACTTTC. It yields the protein CASSSAGDSGANVLTF.

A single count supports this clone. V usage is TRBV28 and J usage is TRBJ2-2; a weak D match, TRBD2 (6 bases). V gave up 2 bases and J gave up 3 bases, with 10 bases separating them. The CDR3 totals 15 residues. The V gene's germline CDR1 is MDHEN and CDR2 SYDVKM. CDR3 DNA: TGTGCCAGCAGTTTAGCGGGACTTGACACCGGGGAGCTGTTTTTT. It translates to CASSLAGLDTGELFF.

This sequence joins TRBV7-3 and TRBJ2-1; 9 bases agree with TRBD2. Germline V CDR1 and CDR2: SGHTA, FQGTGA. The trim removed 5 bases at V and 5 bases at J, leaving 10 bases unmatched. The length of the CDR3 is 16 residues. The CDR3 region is CASSHYGAGGNNEQFF. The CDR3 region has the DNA TGTGCCAGCAGCCACTATGGGGCGGGAGGGAACAATGAGCAGTTCTTC. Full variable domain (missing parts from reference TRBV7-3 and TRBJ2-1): GAGVSQTPSNKVTEKGKYVELRCDPISGHTALYWYRQSLGQGPEFLIYFQGTGAADDSGLPNDRFFAVRPEGSVSTLKIQRTERGDSAVYLCASSHYGAGGNNEQFFGPGTRLTVL.

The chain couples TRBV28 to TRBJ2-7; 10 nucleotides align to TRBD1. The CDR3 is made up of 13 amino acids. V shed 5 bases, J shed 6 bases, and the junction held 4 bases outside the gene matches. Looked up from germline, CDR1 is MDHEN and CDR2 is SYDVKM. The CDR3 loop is CASSLRTGGEQYF. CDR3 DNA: TGTGCCAGCAGTCTTCGGACAGGGGGCGAGCAGTACTTC.

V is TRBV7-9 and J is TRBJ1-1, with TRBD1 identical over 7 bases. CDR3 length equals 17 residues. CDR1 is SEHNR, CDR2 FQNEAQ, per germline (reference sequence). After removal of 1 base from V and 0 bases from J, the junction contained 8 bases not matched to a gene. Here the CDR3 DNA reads TGTGCCAGCAGCTTAGTTCGGGACAGTTACATGAACACTGAAGCTTTCTTT. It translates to CASSLVRDSYMNTEAFF.

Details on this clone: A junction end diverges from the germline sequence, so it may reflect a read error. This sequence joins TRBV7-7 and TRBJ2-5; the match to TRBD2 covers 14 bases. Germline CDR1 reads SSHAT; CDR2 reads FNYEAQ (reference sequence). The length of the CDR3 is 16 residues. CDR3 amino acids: CASSPLGLAGEETQYF. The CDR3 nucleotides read TGTGCTAGCAGCCCCCTGGGACTAGCGGGGGAAGAGACCCAGTACTTC.

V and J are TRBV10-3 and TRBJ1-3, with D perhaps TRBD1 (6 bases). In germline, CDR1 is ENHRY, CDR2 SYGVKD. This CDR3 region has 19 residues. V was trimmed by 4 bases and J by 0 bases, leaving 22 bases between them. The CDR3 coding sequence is TGTGCCATCAGTGGCTCGGGGGGCTCGTCCCCTAACTCTGGAAACACCATATATTTT. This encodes CAISGSGGSSPNSGNTIYF.